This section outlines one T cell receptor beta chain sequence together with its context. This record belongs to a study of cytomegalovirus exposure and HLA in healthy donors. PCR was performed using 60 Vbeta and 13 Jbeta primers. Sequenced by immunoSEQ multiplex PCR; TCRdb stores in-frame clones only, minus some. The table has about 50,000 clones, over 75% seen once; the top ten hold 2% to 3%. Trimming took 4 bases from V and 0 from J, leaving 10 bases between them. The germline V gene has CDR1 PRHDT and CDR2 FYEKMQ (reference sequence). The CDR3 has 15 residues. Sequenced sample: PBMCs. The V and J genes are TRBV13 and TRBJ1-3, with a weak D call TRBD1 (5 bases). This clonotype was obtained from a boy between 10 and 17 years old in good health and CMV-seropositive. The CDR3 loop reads CASSSRTHSGNTIYF. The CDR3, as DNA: TGTGCCAGCAGCTCCCGGACACACTCTGGAAACACCATATATTTT. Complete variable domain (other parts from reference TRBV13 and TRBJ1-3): AAGVIQSPRHLIKEKRETATLKCYPIPRHDTVYWYQQGPGQDPQFLISFYEKMQSDKGSIPDRFSAQQFSDYHSELNMSSLELGDSALYFCASSSRTHSGNTIYFGEGSWLTVV.